The 5 T cell receptor beta chains below come from one sample, sequenced in a study of Graves' ophthalmopathy and Graves' hyperthyroidism. TCR beta CDR3 regions were amplified from RNA transcripts. Scientists carried out first-round RT-PCR using HTBI primers and then a second-round multiplex PCR. Via MiXCR, TCRdb re-called the multiplex PCR reads, giving one row per CDR3 protein. The sample contains roughly 420,000 distinct CDR3 sequences, 20% to 25% of which appear only once. Input material: peripheral blood. These receptors were collected from a woman aged 18 to 35 with stable Graves' hyperthyroidism.

This clonotype was recorded at least ten times. The rearrangement joins TRBV7-8 to TRBJ1-5; the D is unclear. The CDR3 covers 17 residues. Trimming pared 0 bases from V and 0 bases from J, leaving 12 bases between. CDR1 and CDR2 from the germline V gene are SGHVS and FQNEAQ. CDR3 loop: CASSLAQSADSNQPQHF. The CDR3 bases are TGTGCCAGCAGCTTAGCGCAGTCAGCCGATAGCAATCAGCCCCAGCATTTT. Variable domain in full (rest from reference TRBV7-8 and TRBJ1-5): GAGVSQSPRYKVAKRGQDVALRCDPISGHVSLFWYQQALGQGPEFLTYFQNEAQLDKSGLPSDRFFAERPEGSVSTLKIQRTQQEDSAVYLCASSLAQSADSNQPQHFGDGTRLSIL.

This clonotype was counted ten times or more. This chain joins TRBV5-1 and TRBJ2-7; D is possibly TRBD1 or TRBD2 (5 bases each). V was cut by 0 bases and J by 9 bases, with 16 bases left in between. From germline, CDR1 is SGHRS and CDR2 YFSETQ. The CDR3 consists of 14 residues. CDR3: CASSLEGRGLMQYF. The CDR3 coding sequence is TGCGCCAGCAGCTTGGAGGGACGCGGGCTTATGCAGTACTTC.

The sample holds many counts of this clonotype. The CDR3: CSARETSGNTIYF. The CDR3 DNA reads as TGCAGTGCTAGGGAGACATCTGGAAACACCATATATTTT. The chain employs TRBV20-1 and TRBJ1-3; D is unresolved. The CDR3 loop spans 13 amino acids. Trimming shortened V by 3 bases and J by 1 base, and 7 bases separated the two germline ends. CDR1 and CDR2 (germline): DFQATT, SNEGSKA (reference sequence).

This clonotype was counted at least ten times. The chain couples TRBV2 to TRBJ1-5, with D tentatively TRBD1 (6 bases). With 6 bases removed from V and 9 bases from J, the gap between germline ends came to 12 bases. From germline, CDR1 is SNHLY and CDR2 FYNNEI. The CDR3 is 12 amino acids. CDR3 sequence reads: CASSVRGAPQHF. The CDR3 DNA sequence: TGTGCCAGCAGCGTCAGGGGTGCGCCCCAGCATTTT.

This clonotype was counted at least ten times. The DNA of the CDR3 is TGTGCCATCAGCCTAATTCCTAGCGGGGGCCTACCCCTCTGGGAGACCCAGTACTTC. Translated, it gives CAISLIPSGGLPLWETQYF. The J gene is TRBJ2-5, the V gene TRBV10-3, with 10 bases that match TRBD2. Germline V gene data show CDR1 as ENHRY and CDR2 as SYGVKD. Trimming cost V 6 bases and J 5 bases; bases outside gene matches: 21. The CDR3 has 19 residues.